This TCR beta chain stems from a study of blood T cells in healthy people across ages. Whole-study findings and limits: Getting older went along with TCR beta diversity per million T cells dropping roughly linearly.

CDR1 and CDR2 from the germline V gene are MNHEY and SVGEGT. This CDR3 has 14 residues. V was clipped by 0 bases and J by 12 bases, with 18 bases between them. This clonotype was counted many times. The antigen is unknown. A second PCR of 7 to 11 cycles used a sample-barcoded 5' primer and a J-beta primer mix. TCRdb used MiXCR to reprocess the 5' RACE reads, holding one entry per CDR3 protein. The sample consists of about 1.7 million distinct CDR3 sequences, 28% of them appearing once. This clonotype was sampled from a woman aged 30 to 39 in good health. This chain uses TRBV6-2 or TRBV6-3 with TRBJ2-7; no reliable D call. Specimen: blood. CDR3 sequence: CASSYSFEPSMAYF. The CDR3 region has the DNA TGTGCCAGCAGTTACTCCTTTGAGCCCTCGATGGCGTACTTC.